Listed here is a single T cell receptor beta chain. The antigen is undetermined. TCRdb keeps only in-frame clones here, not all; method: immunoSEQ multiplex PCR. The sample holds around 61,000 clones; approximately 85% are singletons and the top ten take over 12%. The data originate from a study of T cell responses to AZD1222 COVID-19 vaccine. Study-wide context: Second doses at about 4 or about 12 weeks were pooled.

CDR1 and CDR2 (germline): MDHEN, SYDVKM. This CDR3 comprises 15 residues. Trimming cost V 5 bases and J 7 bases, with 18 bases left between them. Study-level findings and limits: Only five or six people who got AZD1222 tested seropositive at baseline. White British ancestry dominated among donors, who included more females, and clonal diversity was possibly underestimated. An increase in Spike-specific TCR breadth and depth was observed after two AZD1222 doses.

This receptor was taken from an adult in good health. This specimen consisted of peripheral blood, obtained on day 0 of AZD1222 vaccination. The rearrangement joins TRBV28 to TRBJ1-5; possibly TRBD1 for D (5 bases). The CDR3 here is CASSQRGSGLQPQHF. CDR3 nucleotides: TGTGCCAGCAGTCAGAGGGGTTCAGGGTTACAGCCCCAGCATTTT.